Following are 29 T cell receptor beta chains from one sample sequenced in a study of technical replicates of blood from several donors. Here immunoSEQ multiplex PCR was the method, and the copy in TCRdb shows in-frame clones only, minus some. The profile shows some 54,000 clones, 93% of them singletons. The sample comprised PBMCs. The origin of the receptors is a human donor in good health. Some clones in this sample may be carry-over from other donors' samples.

The genes are TRBV4-2 and TRBJ2-3, with 7 bases fitting TRBD2. The CDR3 is 14 amino acids. Germline assignment: CDR1 LGHNA and CDR2 YNFKEQ. Trimming took 3 bases from V and 2 from J; bases not matched to a gene: 2. CDR3 sequence: CASSHGTNTDTQYF. The CDR3 coding sequence is TGTGCCAGCAGCCACGGGACTAACACAGATACGCAGTATTTT.

V gene TRBV11-1 combines with J gene TRBJ2-7; the D gene is possibly TRBD2 (6 bases). Trimming left V 0 bases short and J 5 bases short, with 17 bases between. The CDR3 contains 16 residues. Germline V gives CDR1 SGHAT, CDR2 FQDESV (reference sequence). The chain's CDR3 is CASSLASGVAADEQYF. The CDR3 region has the DNA TGTGCCAGCAGCTTAGCGTCGGGGGTGGCGGCCGACGAGCAGTACTTC.

The CDR3 loop is CASSSAMAATGYEEQYF. Written as DNA, the CDR3 is TGTGCCAGCAGCTCAGCCATGGCGGCCACCGGTTACGAAGAGCAGTACTTC. The rearrangement uses TRBV7-3 and TRBJ2-7; no clear D. Trimming removed 4 bases from V and 7 bases from J, with 26 bases in between. The CDR3 has 17 residues. Germline assignment: CDR1 SGHTA and CDR2 FQGTGA.

This chain joins TRBV9 and TRBJ1-2; D gene ambiguous. Germline V gene data show CDR1 as SGDLS and CDR2 as YYNGEE. This CDR3 spans 14 amino acids. V lost 6 bases to trimming and J lost 3 bases, with 15 bases between them. The CDR3 nucleotides are TGTGCCAGCACCCTTCGACCCGGAGACTATGGCTACACCTTC. Its translation is CASTLRPGDYGYTF. The full variable domain, completed using reference TRBV9 and TRBJ1-2, is DSGVTQTPKHLITATGQRVTLRCSPRSGDLSVYWYQQSLDQGLQFLIQYYNGEERAKGNILERFSAQQFPDLHSELNLSSLELGDSALYFCASTLRPGDYGYTFGSGTRLTVV.

The chain employs TRBV7-2 and TRBJ2-2, with 9 bases aligning to TRBD2. V was pared by 5 bases and J by 4 bases, with 5 bases of the junction left unmatched. The CDR3 covers 15 residues. Germline loops: CDR1 SGHTA, CDR2 FQGNSA. The CDR3 DNA reads TGTGCCAGCAGCACGGGACTAGCTGGCACCGGGGAGCTGTTTTTT. Translated, it gives CASSTGLAGTGELFF.

J is TRBJ2-3 and V is TRBV30; the D is unclear. V lost 3 bases and J 5 bases, leaving 12 bases between the germline ends. The CDR3 is made up of 13 amino acids. Germline-derived CDR1 and CDR2 are GTSNPN and SVGIG (reference sequence). The CDR3: CAWSLLVEDTQYF. CDR3 DNA: TGTGCCTGGAGCCTACTCGTCGAAGATACGCAGTATTTT.

CDR3 residues: CASSRSSGLLGPYNEQFF. As DNA, the CDR3 is TGCGCCAGCAGCCGCTCTAGCGGTCTCCTCGGGCCTTACAATGAGCAGTTCTTC. The chain has TRBV4-1 and TRBJ2-1; 7 bases fit TRBD2. The germline V gene encodes CDR1 MGHRA and CDR2 YSYEKL. CDR3 length equals 18 residues. The trim removed 4 bases at V and 4 bases at J, leaving 16 bases unmatched.

This chain links TRBV19 with TRBJ1-6; D not resolved. Germline-derived CDR1 and CDR2 are LNHDA and SQIVND (reference sequence). The CDR3 has 14 residues. The V and J ends lost 7 bases and 11 bases respectively, with 18 bases between them. The CDR3 nucleotides are TGTGCCAGTAAACCGGACTCCCTCGGGGCACCCCTCCACTTT. Residues: CASKPDSLGAPLHF.

The V and J genes are TRBV19 and TRBJ2-2; TRBD2 matches at 13 bases. Germline trimming cut 4 bases from V and 7 bases from J; bases unmatched to any gene: 6. The CDR3 covers 16 residues. Germline V lookup: CDR1 LNHDA, CDR2 SQIVND (reference sequence). Here the CDR3 DNA reads TGTGCCAGTAGTACCGGGACTAGCGGGACGGACGGGGAGCTGTTTTTT. It encodes CASSTGTSGTDGELFF.

This chain uses TRBV30 with TRBJ2-1; TRBD2 aligns across 13 bases. Germline V gives CDR1 GTSNPN, CDR2 SVGIG (reference sequence). The J segment lost 7 bases and the V segment lost 0 bases, leaving 3 bases of the junction unmatched. This CDR3 is 15 amino acids long. The CDR3 here is CAWSVLAGGGNEQFF. DNA of the CDR3: TGTGCCTGGAGTGTACTAGCGGGAGGGGGGAATGAGCAGTTCTTC.

The chain is built from TRBV7-2 and TRBJ1-6, with 7 bases identical to TRBD1. CDR3 length: 15 residues. Per the germline V gene, CDR1 is SGHTA and CDR2 is FQGNSA. V shed 5 bases, J shed 6 bases, and the junction held 7 bases outside the gene matches. This CDR3 reads CASSPRQGRNSPLHF. CDR3 in DNA: TGTGCCAGCAGCCCCAGACAGGGACGTAATTCACCCCTCCACTTT. Full variable domain (remainder filled in from reference TRBV7-2 and TRBJ1-6): GAGVSQSPSNKVTEKGKDVELRCDPISGHTALYWYRQSLGQGLEFLIYFQGNSAPDKSGLPSDRFSAERTGGSVSTLTIQRTQQEDSAVYLCASSPRQGRNSPLHFGNGTRLTVT.

The chain carries TRBV7-6 and TRBJ2-3; weak D call: TRBD2 (6 bases). Trimming left V 4 bases short and J 1 base short, with 18 bases between. The germline CDR1 and CDR2 sequences are SGHVS and FNYEAQ. There are 17 residues in the CDR3. The DNA of the CDR3 is TGTGCCAGCAGCTCAGCAATAGCGGAGCTGGGCACAGATACGCAGTATTTT. Translating gives CASSSAIAELGTDTQYF.

V is TRBV7-2 and J is TRBJ2-1; D may be TRBD2 (5 bases). The CDR3 covers 12 residues. Germline CDR1 SGHTA, CDR2 FQGNSA. V lost 6 bases and J lost 8, with 11 bases in between. Here the CDR3 DNA reads TGTGCCAGCAGGGGCGGGCCCTATGAGCAGTTCTTC. Its protein product is CASRGGPYEQFF. Variable domain in full (rest from reference TRBV7-2 and TRBJ2-1): GAGVSQSPSNKVTEKGKDVELRCDPISGHTALYWYRQSLGQGLEFLIYFQGNSAPDKSGLPSDRFSAERTGGSVSTLTIQRTQQEDSAVYLCASRGGPYEQFFGPGTRLTVL.

This clone appeared a few times. The chain uses TRBV5-6 and TRBJ2-3, with 8 positions matching TRBD2. Germline trimming cut 0 bases from V and 2 bases from J; bases unmatched to any gene: 5. CDR1 is SGHDT, CDR2 YYEEEE, per germline. The CDR3 extends over 16 amino acids. Here the CDR3 DNA reads TGTGCCAGCAGCTTGGGAGCGGGGGCCCCCACAGATACGCAGTATTTT. This encodes CASSLGAGAPTDTQYF. Using reference TRBV5-6 and TRBJ2-3 for the parts outside the CDR3, the full variable domain is DAGVTQSPTHLIKTRGQQVTLRCSPKSGHDTVSWYQQALGQGPQFIFQYYEEEERQRGNFPDRFSGHQFPNYSSELNVNALLLGDSALYLCASSLGAGAPTDTQYFGPGTRLTVL.

The gene calls are TRBV19 and TRBJ1-2; D is possibly TRBD1 (6 bases). Trimming pared 1 base from V and 6 bases from J, leaving 9 bases between. Germline assignment: CDR1 LNHDA and CDR2 SQIVND (reference sequence). The CDR3 extends over 13 amino acids. The CDR3 nucleotides are TGTGCCAGTAGTATAGTCAGGGGCGATGGCTACACCTTC. As protein: CASSIVRGDGYTF. Filled out from reference TRBV19 and TRBJ1-2, the complete variable domain reads DGGITQSPKYLFRKEGQNVTLSCEQNLNHDAMYWYRQDPGQGLRLIYYSQIVNDFQKGDIAEGYSVSREKKESFPLTVTSAQKNPTAFYLCASSIVRGDGYTFGSGTRLTVV.

The chain links TRBV10-3 to TRBJ2-1; 7 positions match TRBD2. CDR3 length equals 11 residues. Trimming at V came to 8 bases and at J to 6 bases, leaving 1 base not matched to a gene. Germline V gene data show CDR1 as ENHRY and CDR2 as SYGVKD. CDR3 bases: TGTGCCATCGGGAGGGGCAATGAGCAGTTCTTC. It yields the protein CAIGRGNEQFF.

The rearrangement joins TRBV5-4 to TRBJ1-2; 7 nucleotides line up with TRBD1. The CDR3 totals 12 residues. Looked up from germline, CDR1 is SGHNT and CDR2 is YYREEE (reference sequence). The V gene end was trimmed by 9 bases and the J gene end by 2 bases; junction bases not matched to a gene: 4. The chain's CDR3 is CATRGANYGYTF. The CDR3 DNA reads TGTGCCACCAGGGGGGCAAACTATGGCTACACCTTC. Full variable domain (outside the CDR3, taken from reference TRBV5-4 and TRBJ1-2): ETGVTQSPTHLIKTRGQQVTLRCSSQSGHNTVSWYQQALGQGPQFIFQYYREEENGRGNFPPRFSGLQFPNYSSELNVNALELDDSALYLCATRGANYGYTFGSGTRLTVV.

In DNA form, the CDR3 reads TGTGCCAGCAGTGATTCTAGCGGGAGGTTGGGCGGGGAGCTGTTTTTT. Residues: CASSDSSGRLGGELFF. This chain joins TRBV2 and TRBJ2-2; 11 bases match TRBD2. The trim removed 3 bases at V and 7 bases at J, leaving 7 bases unmatched. CDR1 is SNHLY, CDR2 FYNNEI, per germline. CDR3 length: 16 residues. Variable domain in full (rest from reference TRBV2 and TRBJ2-2): EPEVTQTPSHQVTQMGQEVILRCVPISNHLYFYWYRQILGQKVEFLVSFYNNEISEKSEIFDDQFSVERPDGSNFTLKIRSTKLEDSAMYFCASSDSSGRLGGELFFGEGSRLTVL.

V usage is TRBV2 and J usage is TRBJ2-6, with 8 positions matching TRBD2. The CDR3 runs 15 residues. Losses at the gene ends were 9 bases for V and 0 bases for J; bases not matched to a gene: 4. Germline CDR1 is SNHLY and CDR2 is FYNNEI. CDR3 sequence (DNA): TGTGCCAGTGGACTAGCTCACTCTGGGGCCAACGTCCTGACTTTC. Protein product: CASGLAHSGANVLTF.

The rearrangement uses TRBV5-1 and TRBJ1-6; D ambiguous. V was trimmed by 1 base and J by 10 bases, leaving 9 bases between them. Germline lookup yields CDR1 SGHRS and CDR2 YFSETQ. The CDR3 totals 13 residues. The CDR3 coding sequence is TGCGCCAGCAGCTTGTCCGGGGTCTCACCCCTCCACTTT. Its protein is CASSLSGVSPLHF.

The rearrangement links TRBV5-4 to TRBJ2-2, with TRBD1 matching over 8 bases. The trim removed 0 bases at V and 5 bases at J, leaving 9 bases unmatched. The CDR3 sequence is 17 residues long. The germline V gene encodes CDR1 SGHNT and CDR2 YYREEE (reference sequence). CDR3: CASSLALSGGRTGELFF. The CDR3 DNA reads as TGTGCCAGCAGCTTGGCCCTGTCAGGGGGCCGTACCGGGGAGCTGTTTTTT. Full variable domain (remainder filled in from reference TRBV5-4 and TRBJ2-2): ETGVTQSPTHLIKTRGQQVTLRCSSQSGHNTVSWYQQALGQGPQFIFQYYREEENGRGNFPPRFSGLQFPNYSSELNVNALELDDSALYLCASSLALSGGRTGELFFGEGSRLTVL.

This chain links TRBV2 with TRBJ2-3; the D is unclear. With 6 bases removed from V and 2 bases from J, the gap between germline ends came to 12 bases. Per germline, CDR1 SNHLY and CDR2 FYNNEI. This CDR3 has 14 residues. The CDR3 coding sequence is TGTGCCAGCAGACTAACGAGGTCCACAGATACGCAGTATTTT. The encoded protein is CASRLTRSTDTQYF.

CDR3: CASSGDRAFRETQYF. The CDR3 bases are TGTGCCAGCAGCGGTGACAGGGCCTTTAGGGAGACCCAGTACTTC. This chain connects TRBV7-9 to TRBJ2-5; 7 nucleotides match TRBD1. With 5 bases clipped from V and 5 bases from J, the junction kept 11 bases outside the gene matches. Per the germline V gene, CDR1 is SEHNR and CDR2 is FQNEAQ (reference sequence). The CDR3 contains 15 residues.

The chain combines TRBV19 with TRBJ1-6; no definite D call. Trimming stripped 1 base from V and 7 bases from J, with 14 bases between. This CDR3 is built from 16 residues. Germline V CDR1 and CDR2: LNHDA, SQIVND (reference sequence). The CDR3 reads CASSIGRRVGNSPLHF. As DNA, the CDR3 is TGTGCCAGTAGTATAGGAAGGAGGGTGGGGAATTCACCCCTCCACTTT.

This clone was seen only once. The rearrangement links TRBV6-5 to TRBJ1-2, with D tentatively TRBD1 (6 bases). The CDR3 runs 15 residues. The germline V and J ends were trimmed by 7 bases and 3 bases, with 18 bases remaining between them. CDR1 MNHEY and CDR2 SVGAGI come from the germline V gene. The CDR3 here is CASKPMWGQDYGYTF. The DNA of the CDR3 is TGTGCCAGCAAACCCATGTGGGGGCAGGACTATGGCTACACCTTC.

The chain combines TRBV15 with TRBJ2-1; 8 bases agree with TRBD1. Germline CDR1 is LNHNV and CDR2 is YYDKDF (reference sequence). This CDR3 spans 13 amino acids. J lost 9 bases, V lost 8 bases, and 9 bases had no gene match. The CDR3 loop is CATSRTGLGEQFF. The CDR3 bases are TGTGCCACCTCCCGGACAGGGTTAGGTGAGCAGTTCTTC.

The chain couples TRBV5-1 to TRBJ1-3; 9 nucleotides align to TRBD1. CDR1 is SGHRS, CDR2 YFSETQ, per germline. The CDR3 is made up of 17 amino acids. After removal of 4 bases from V and 0 bases from J, the junction contained 8 bases not matched to a gene. This CDR3 is CASSVGQGGYSGNTIYF. Written as DNA, the CDR3 is TGCGCCAGCAGCGTGGGACAGGGAGGTTACTCTGGAAACACCATATATTTT. The full variable domain, with the rest looked up from reference TRBV5-1 and TRBJ1-3, is KAGVTQTPRYLIKTRGQQVTLSCSPISGHRSVSWYQQTPGQGLQFLFEYFSETQRNKGNFPGRFSGRQFSNSRSEMNVSTLELGDSALYLCASSVGQGGYSGNTIYFGEGSWLTVV.

This clone was found once. The gene calls are TRBV6-5 and TRBJ2-7; a weak D match, TRBD2 (5 bases). The V gene lost 0 bases and the J gene lost 1 base, with 10 bases spanning the gap. The CDR3 is made up of 15 amino acids. Germline V gives CDR1 MNHEY, CDR2 SVGAGI. The CDR3 region is CASSYSSDLSYEQYF. The CDR3 DNA is TGTGCCAGCAGTTACTCGTCGGACTTGTCCTACGAGCAGTACTTC.

The chain joins TRBV30 to TRBJ1-6; no reliable D call. Trimming cost V 6 bases and J 4 bases, with 10 bases left between them. The CDR3 has 13 residues. Looked up from germline, CDR1 is GTSNPN and CDR2 is SVGIG (reference sequence). The CDR3 DNA sequence: TGTGCCTGTCGCCCAGAATATAATTCACCCCTCCACTTT. Its translation is CACRPEYNSPLHF.